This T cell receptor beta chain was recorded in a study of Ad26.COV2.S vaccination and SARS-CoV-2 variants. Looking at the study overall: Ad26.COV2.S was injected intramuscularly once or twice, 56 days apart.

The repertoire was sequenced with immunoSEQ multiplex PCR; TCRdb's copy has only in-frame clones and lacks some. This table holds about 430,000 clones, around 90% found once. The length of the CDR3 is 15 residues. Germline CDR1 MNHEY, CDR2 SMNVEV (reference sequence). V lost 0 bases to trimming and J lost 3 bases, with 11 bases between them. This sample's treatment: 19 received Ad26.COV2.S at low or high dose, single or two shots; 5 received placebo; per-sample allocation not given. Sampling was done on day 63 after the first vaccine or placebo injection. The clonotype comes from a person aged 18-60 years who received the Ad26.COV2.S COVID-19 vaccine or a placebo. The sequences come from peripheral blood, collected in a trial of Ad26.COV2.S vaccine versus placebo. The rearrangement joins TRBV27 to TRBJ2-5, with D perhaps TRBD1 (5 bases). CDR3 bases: TGTGCCAGCAGTTTATCGACAGAGACTGAAGAGACCCAGTACTTC. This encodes CASSLSTETEETQYF.